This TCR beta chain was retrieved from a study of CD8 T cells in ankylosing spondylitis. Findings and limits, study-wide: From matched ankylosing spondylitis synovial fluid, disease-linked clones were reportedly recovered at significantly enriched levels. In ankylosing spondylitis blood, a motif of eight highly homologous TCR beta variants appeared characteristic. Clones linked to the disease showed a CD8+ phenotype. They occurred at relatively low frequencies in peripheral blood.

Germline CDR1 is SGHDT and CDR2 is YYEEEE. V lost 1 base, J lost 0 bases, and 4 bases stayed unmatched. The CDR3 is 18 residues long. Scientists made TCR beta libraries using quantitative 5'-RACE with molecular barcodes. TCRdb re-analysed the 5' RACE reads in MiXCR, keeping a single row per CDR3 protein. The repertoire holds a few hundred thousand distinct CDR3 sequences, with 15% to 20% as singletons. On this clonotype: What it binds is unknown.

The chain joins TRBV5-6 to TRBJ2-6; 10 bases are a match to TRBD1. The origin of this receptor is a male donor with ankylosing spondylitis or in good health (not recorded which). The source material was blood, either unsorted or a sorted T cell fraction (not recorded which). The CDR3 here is CASSLPRQGASGANVLTF. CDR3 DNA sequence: TGTGCCAGCAGCTTGCCGCGACAGGGGGCCTCTGGGGCCAACGTCCTGACTTTC.